Below, 5 T cell receptor beta chains from the same sample are listed, as sequenced in a study of cytomegalovirus exposure and HLA in healthy donors. The PCR contained 60 Vbeta and 13 Jbeta primers. Measured with immunoSEQ multiplex PCR; TCRdb has only the in-frame clones, and not every one. The sample yields 75,000 to 90,000 clones, 72% seen once. Sequenced: PBMCs. The source is a woman in her thirties or forties in good health and CMV-seropositive.

The V and J genes are TRBV19 and TRBJ2-5; possibly TRBD2 for D (7 bases). The CDR3 is 16 amino acids. V was trimmed by 1 base and J by 6 bases, leaving 18 bases between them. Germline V lookup: CDR1 LNHDA, CDR2 SQIVND (reference sequence). CDR3: CASSIGGGAVTKTQYF. DNA for the CDR3: TGTGCCAGTAGTATAGGAGGGGGGGCGGTCACGAAGACCCAGTACTTC.

The genes are TRBV27 and TRBJ2-5; D might be TRBD1 (6 bases). TRBJ2-7 explains the end of the DNA better; the J call may be wrong. This CDR3 contains 17 residues. Germline CDR1 MNHEY, CDR2 SMNVEV (reference sequence). The CDR3 loop reads CASKATYRDSLPYEQYF. CDR3 nucleotide sequence: TGTGCCAGCAAGGCGACATACAGGGATTCCCTCCCGTACGAGCAGTACTTC.

The chain carries TRBV29-1 and TRBJ1-1; a possible D gene is TRBD1 (6 bases). The CDR3 covers 14 residues. The germline V gene encodes CDR1 SQVTM and CDR2 ANQGSEA. Trimming left V 7 bases short and J 3 bases short, with 18 bases between. The CDR3 DNA sequence: TGCAGCGGCCTAGGTTGGGGGCAGGACACTGAAGCTTTCTTT. Translation gives CSGLGWGQDTEAFF.

This clone has more than one count but fewer than ten. The rearrangement joins TRBV6-5 to TRBJ2-1; TRBD1 might be the D (6 bases). V lost 8 bases and J lost 0, with 14 bases in between. CDR1 is MNHEY, CDR2 SVGAGI, per germline. This CDR3 region has 15 residues. CDR3 loop: CASGKGENSYNEQFF. The DNA of the CDR3 is TGTGCCAGCGGGAAGGGGGAGAACTCCTACAATGAGCAGTTCTTC.

This clone was detected only a few times. The J gene is TRBJ2-3, the V gene TRBV7-3; tentatively, D is TRBD2 (5 bases). The CDR3 sequence is 13 residues long. Germline V gene lookup returns CDR1 SGHTA and CDR2 FQGTGA. V lost 5 bases and J lost 3, with 9 bases in between. CDR3 coding DNA: TGTGCCAGCAGCCGGACTGCTACAGATACGCAGTATTTT. Translating gives CASSRTATDTQYF.